Presented here are 32 T cell receptor beta chains from one specimen sequenced in a study of blood T cell repertoires in COVID-19. The data were produced by immunoSEQ multiplex PCR, yet TCRdb's version contains in-frame clones alone and is incomplete. The table has over 100,000 clones, about 91% seen once. Material for sequencing was peripheral blood. These receptors all come from a human donor in a cohort sampled during active COVID-19.

In this sample, this clone turned up once. V gene TRBV28 combines with J gene TRBJ2-7, with TRBD2 matching 8 bases. V lost 6 bases to trimming and J lost 3 bases; unmatched junction nucleotides: 10. Germline CDR1 is MDHEN and CDR2 is SYDVKM. This CDR3 region has 15 residues. CDR3 DNA: TGTGCCAGCAGAGGAACGGGGGGGTATTTCTACGAGCAGTACTTC. The encoded protein is CASRGTGGYFYEQYF.

This clone has ten or more counts. The chain is built from TRBV19 and TRBJ2-2; 12 bases are a match to TRBD2. This CDR3 has 15 residues. Germline values: CDR1 LNHDA, CDR2 SQIVND (reference sequence). Trimming took 5 bases from V and 6 from J; bases not matched to a gene: 4. CDR3 nucleotide sequence: TGTGCCAGTAGTCCAGGACTAGCGGGGCCCGGGGAGCTGTTTTTT. Translating it yields CASSPGLAGPGELFF.

This clone was found once. The rearrangement joins TRBV7-6 to TRBJ1-1; weak D call: TRBD1 (6 bases). Germline V lookup: CDR1 SGHVS, CDR2 FNYEAQ. Trimming left V 2 bases short and J 4 bases short, with 8 bases between. The CDR3 loop spans 13 amino acids. The CDR3 spells CASSLLGATEAFF. CDR3 in DNA: TGTGCCAGCAGCTTACTGGGGGCCACTGAAGCTTTCTTT.

The chain combines TRBV6-1 with TRBJ2-7; perhaps TRBD1 as D (5 bases). The CDR3 length is 14 residues. Trimming pared 2 bases from V and 3 bases from J, leaving 11 bases between. Germline V gene data show CDR1 as MNHNS and CDR2 as SASEGT. CDR3 residues: CASSEWAGNYEQYF. The CDR3 DNA reads TGTGCCAGCAGTGAATGGGCAGGGAACTACGAGCAGTACTTC.

This clone was seen a handful of times. The chain joins TRBV5-4 to TRBJ1-1; D may be TRBD1 (5 bases). V lost 6 bases and J lost 5, with 14 bases in between. Germline lookup yields CDR1 SGHNT and CDR2 YYREEE (reference sequence). This CDR3 is 13 amino acids long. CDR3 loop: CASTLIGGTEAFF. In DNA, the CDR3 is TGTGCCAGCACGCTGATTGGGGGGACTGAAGCTTTCTTT.

V gene TRBV7-6 combines with J gene TRBJ1-1, with D maybe TRBD1 (5 bases). The V gene's germline CDR1 is SGHVS and CDR2 FNYEAQ. The CDR3 contains 17 residues. Trimming pared 5 bases from V and 2 bases from J, leaving 21 bases between. This CDR3 is CASSREPPGRGNTEAFF. CDR3 DNA sequence: TGTGCCAGCAGCCGAGAACCCCCAGGGAGGGGAAACACTGAAGCTTTCTTT.

The chain couples TRBV9 to TRBJ1-3; D is unresolved. This CDR3 is 14 amino acids long. CDR1 and CDR2 (germline): SGDLS, YYNGEE. The germline V and J ends were trimmed by 4 bases and 0 bases, with 8 bases remaining between them. CDR3 in amino acids: CASSHDYSGNTIYF. In DNA form, the CDR3 reads TGTGCCAGCAGCCATGACTACTCTGGAAACACCATATATTTT.

This chain joins TRBV9 and TRBJ1-2; D remains unclear. The V gene lost 2 bases and the J gene lost 2 bases, with 13 bases spanning the gap. Per germline, CDR1 SGDLS and CDR2 YYNGEE. The CDR3 contains 15 residues. CDR3 in amino acids: CASSVSEGTNYGYTF. DNA of the CDR3: TGTGCCAGCAGCGTGTCGGAGGGAACAAACTATGGCTACACCTTC.

The chain carries TRBV7-2 and TRBJ1-2; D possibly corresponds to TRBD1 (5 bases). This CDR3 has 14 amino acids. Trimming removed 5 bases from V and 2 bases from J, with 12 bases in between. Per germline, CDR1 SGHTA and CDR2 FQGNSA. CDR3 coding DNA: TGTGCCAGCAGCCTGTACGCAGGGAACTATGGCTACACCTTC. As protein: CASSLYAGNYGYTF.

This chain uses TRBV19 with TRBJ2-5; tentative D call: TRBD1 (5 bases). The CDR3 is made up of 14 amino acids. Between the trimmed V and J ends, which lost 6 bases and 1 base, there was a span of 12 bases. The germline gives CDR1 LNHDA, CDR2 SQIVND (reference sequence). The CDR3 bases are TGTGCCAGTAGGCCGACAGCTCTCCAAGAGACCCAGTACTTC. Translated: CASRPTALQETQYF.

V usage is TRBV2 and J usage is TRBJ2-7; 12 nucleotides agree with TRBD1. V lost 9 bases and J lost 6; bases outside the gene matches: 9. This CDR3 has 14 residues. Germline V gene sequence: CDR1 SNHLY, CDR2 FYNNEI. The DNA for the CDR3 is TGTGCCAGTGCTCCGGGACAGGGGGCGTCCGAGCAGTACTTC. Its protein product is CASAPGQGASEQYF. Complete variable domain (other parts from reference TRBV2 and TRBJ2-7): EPEVTQTPSHQVTQMGQEVILRCVPISNHLYFYWYRQILGQKVEFLVSFYNNEISEKSEIFDDQFSVERPDGSNFTLKIRSTKLEDSAMYFCASAPGQGASEQYFGPGTRLTVT.

This sequence joins TRBV24-1 and TRBJ2-1, with 7 bases fitting TRBD1. The germline V gene encodes CDR1 KGHDR and CDR2 SFDVKD. CDR3 size: 16 residues. The V and J ends lost 7 bases and 2 bases, in that order; junction bases with no gene match: 10. CDR3 amino acids: CATSATGATAYNEQFF. The CDR3 nucleotides read TGTGCCACCAGCGCAACAGGGGCTACGGCCTACAATGAGCAGTTCTTC.

This clone was detected only a few times. The J gene is TRBJ1-6, the V gene TRBV3-1 (or the pseudogene TRBV3-2), with TRBD1 as a possible D gene (5 bases). V was cut by 4 bases and J by 10 bases, with 14 bases left in between. There are 14 residues in the CDR3. Germline lookup yields CDR1 LGHDT and CDR2 YNNKEL (reference sequence). Written as DNA, the CDR3 is TGTGCCAGCAGCCGCGACGGGTCAGGGTCACCCCTCCACTTT. Protein: CASSRDGSGSPLHF.

The chain carries TRBV4-3 and TRBJ2-1, with 9 bases lining up with TRBD2. Germline V gene lookup returns CDR1 LGHNA and CDR2 YSLEER. This CDR3 is built from 17 residues. Germline trimming cut 4 bases from V and 7 bases from J; bases unmatched to any gene: 14. This chain's CDR3 is CASSPLGGRVLGNEQFF. CDR3 in DNA: TGCGCCAGCAGCCCTCTGGGCGGGAGGGTGCTCGGAAATGAGCAGTTCTTC.

The V gene is TRBV3-1 (or the pseudogene TRBV3-2), the J gene TRBJ2-7; tentative D call: TRBD2 (6 bases). From germline, CDR1 is LGHDT and CDR2 YNNKEL (reference sequence). CDR3 length: 16 amino acids. The V end was cut by 4 bases, the J end by 7 bases, with 23 bases between. CDR3 region: CASSPYLGGSLQEQYF. Written as DNA, the CDR3 is TGTGCCAGCAGCCCTTATTTGGGGGGATCGCTACAGGAGCAGTACTTC.

J is TRBJ2-7 and V is TRBV9, with D maybe TRBD2 (5 bases). This CDR3 contains 14 residues. V lost 3 bases and J lost 3, with 13 bases in between. Germline CDR1 and CDR2: SGDLS and YYNGEE. In nucleotides, the CDR3 is TGTGCCAGCAGCGACGCCGAGGGCGGCTACGAGCAGTACTTC. Translation: CASSDAEGGYEQYF. Combining the CDR3 with reference TRBV9 and TRBJ2-7 gives the whole variable domain DSGVTQTPKHLITATGQRVTLRCSPRSGDLSVYWYQQSLDQGLQFLIQYYNGEERAKGNILERFSAQQFPDLHSELNLSSLELGDSALYFCASSDAEGGYEQYFGPGTRLTVT.

The chain links TRBV13 to TRBJ2-1; the match to TRBD2 covers 13 bases. From germline, CDR1 is PRHDT and CDR2 FYEKMQ (reference sequence). This CDR3 has 20 residues. V dropped 5 bases and J dropped 1; count of bases not matched to a gene: 14. CDR3 region: CASSPNTGLAGAGSYNEQFF. The CDR3 DNA is TGTGCCAGCAGCCCGAACACCGGACTAGCGGGAGCGGGGTCCTACAATGAGCAGTTCTTC.

The chain couples TRBV4-3 to TRBJ1-4; D is undetermined. The CDR3 is made up of 16 amino acids. Trimming shortened V by 1 base and J by 5 bases, and 14 bases separated the two germline ends. CDR1 and CDR2 (germline): LGHNA, YSLEER. The DNA for the CDR3 is TGCGCCAGCAGCCAAGGAATAGGGAGTTTGAATGAAAAACTGTTTTTT. Protein: CASSQGIGSLNEKLFF.

The chain employs TRBV25-1 and TRBJ2-1, with D possibly being TRBD2 (6 bases). The CDR3 has 14 amino acids. CDR1 and CDR2 (germline): MGHDK, SYGVNS. V was clipped by 1 base and J by 9 bases, with 13 bases between them. The CDR3 bases are TGTGCCAGCAGTGAATGGGGAGGAGTGGGTGAGCAGTTCTTC. Amino acid sequence: CASSEWGGVGEQFF. The full variable domain, rest sourced from reference TRBV25-1 and TRBJ2-1, is EADIYQTPRYLVIGTGKKITLECSQTMGHDKMYWYQQDPGMELHLIHYSYGVNSTEKGDLSSESTVSRIRTEHFPLTLESARPSHTSQYLCASSEWGGVGEQFFGPGTRLTVL.

This chain uses TRBV6-5 with TRBJ1-1, with a possible D match to TRBD1 (5 bases). The CDR3 is 13 amino acids. Germline V gene lookup returns CDR1 MNHEY and CDR2 SVGAGI. V lost 5 bases and J lost 6, with 13 bases in between. CDR3 DNA: TGTGCCAGCAGTCAAAGGGGTATCGCTGAAGCTTTCTTT. Translated, it gives CASSQRGIAEAFF.

This sequence joins TRBV5-1 and TRBJ2-7; D is perhaps TRBD1 (6 bases). Germline V CDR1 and CDR2: SGHRS, YFSETQ. CDR3 size: 15 residues. Trimming pared 2 bases from V and 0 bases from J, leaving 12 bases between. The CDR3: CASSFEDSLSYEQYF. DNA of the CDR3: TGCGCCAGCAGCTTTGAGGACAGTCTCTCCTACGAGCAGTACTTC.

The V call is TRBV4-3, the J call TRBJ1-2; no firm D call. CDR1 LGHNA and CDR2 YSLEER come from the germline V gene. The CDR3 has 13 amino acids. Trimming shortened V by 2 bases and J by 7 bases, and 11 bases separated the two germline ends. The CDR3 region has the DNA TGCGCCAGCAGCCAAAGCGGAAGTGCTGGCTACACCTTC. Residues: CASSQSGSAGYTF.

The chain uses TRBV6-2 or TRBV6-3 and TRBJ2-7, with 9 bases fitting TRBD1. The germline V gene has CDR1 MNHEY and CDR2 SVGEGT. This CDR3 is built from 16 residues. After removal of 6 bases from V and 4 bases from J, the junction contained 13 bases not matched to a gene. The CDR3 bases are TGTGCCAGCAGCCCAGTCCCACAGGGGGCAGTTTACGAGCAGTACTTC. Translating gives CASSPVPQGAVYEQYF.

This chain joins TRBV4-3 and TRBJ2-5, with 9 bases aligning to TRBD2. The CDR3 totals 17 residues. The ends lost 0 bases at V and 2 bases at J; junction bases unmatched: 7. Germline CDR1 is LGHNA and CDR2 is YSLEER. In DNA, the CDR3 is TGCGCCAGCAGCCAAGAGGGACTAGCCTACAGGCAAGAGACCCAGTACTTC. Translated: CASSQEGLAYRQETQYF.

The chain has TRBV4-2 and TRBJ2-5, with D possibly being TRBD2 (5 bases). CDR3 length: 14 amino acids. V lost 3 bases and J lost 5, with 13 bases in between. In germline, CDR1 is LGHNA, CDR2 YNFKEQ. CDR3 region: CASSQGAAGETQYF. The CDR3 bases are TGTGCCAGCAGCCAGGGAGCGGCCGGGGAGACCCAGTACTTC.

This clone came up once. The DNA for the CDR3 is TGTGCCTGGAATCGGCCAAGGGGGACCCAGTACTTC. Encoded protein: CAWNRPRGTQYF. The chain is built from TRBV30 and TRBJ2-5; tentative D call: TRBD1 (5 bases). Germline V gene data show CDR1 as GTSNPN and CDR2 as SVGIG (reference sequence). The CDR3 totals 12 residues. V was pared by 4 bases and J by 7 bases, with 13 bases between.

The rearrangement uses TRBV9 and TRBJ2-5; D gene ambiguous. The V gene lost 0 bases and the J gene lost 1 base, with 7 bases spanning the gap. This CDR3 has 14 amino acids. The germline gives CDR1 SGDLS, CDR2 YYNGEE. The CDR3 DNA is TGTGCCAGCAGCGTAGGGGCAACCCAAGAGACCCAGTACTTC. It codes for CASSVGATQETQYF.

This clone came up a few times. This rearrangement joins TRBV2 to TRBJ2-1; possible D gene TRBD2, 7 bases. V lost 7 bases and J 2 bases, leaving 12 bases between the germline ends. CDR1 and CDR2 from the germline V gene are SNHLY and FYNNEI. The CDR3 spans 14 residues. In nucleotides, the CDR3 is TGTGCCAGCATGTTCGGGGGGCCCTACAATGAGCAGTTCTTC. This encodes CASMFGGPYNEQFF.

This sequence joins TRBV2 and TRBJ2-7, with 10 nucleotides matching TRBD1. The germline gives CDR1 SNHLY, CDR2 FYNNEI. V gave up 5 bases and J gave up 6 bases; unmatched junction bases: 13. This CDR3 spans 16 amino acids. The CDR3 DNA sequence: TGTGCCAGCAGTTTCGAACCAACGGACAGGGGGTCCGAGCAGTACTTC. It codes for CASSFEPTDRGSEQYF.

The genes are TRBV4-3 and TRBJ2-1; 9 bases are a match to TRBD2. There are 15 residues in the CDR3. V shed 4 bases and J 2 bases; nucleotides not matched to a gene: 3. CDR1 and CDR2 from the germline V gene are LGHNA and YSLEER. The CDR3 nucleotides read TGCGCCAGCAGCCGACTAGCGGAACCCTACAATGAGCAGTTCTTC. Protein: CASSRLAEPYNEQFF.

This chain uses TRBV15 with TRBJ2-7, with TRBD2 matching over 10 bases. V dropped 3 bases and J dropped 6; count of bases not matched to a gene: 8. Germline lookup yields CDR1 LNHNV and CDR2 YYDKDF (reference sequence). CDR3 size: 15 residues. CDR3 bases: TGTGCCACCAGCAGGGCCCTAGCGGGAGTTGGCGAGCAGTACTTC. Amino acid sequence: CATSRALAGVGEQYF.

The V and J genes are TRBV18 and TRBJ2-4; the match to TRBD1 covers 7 bases. CDR1 is KGHSH and CDR2 is LQKENI in the germline V gene. V was pared by 4 bases and J by 8 bases, with 2 bases of the junction left unmatched. The CDR3 extends over 12 amino acids. This chain's CDR3 is CASSQGADIQYF. As DNA, the CDR3 is TGTGCCAGCTCACAGGGGGCAGACATTCAGTACTTC.